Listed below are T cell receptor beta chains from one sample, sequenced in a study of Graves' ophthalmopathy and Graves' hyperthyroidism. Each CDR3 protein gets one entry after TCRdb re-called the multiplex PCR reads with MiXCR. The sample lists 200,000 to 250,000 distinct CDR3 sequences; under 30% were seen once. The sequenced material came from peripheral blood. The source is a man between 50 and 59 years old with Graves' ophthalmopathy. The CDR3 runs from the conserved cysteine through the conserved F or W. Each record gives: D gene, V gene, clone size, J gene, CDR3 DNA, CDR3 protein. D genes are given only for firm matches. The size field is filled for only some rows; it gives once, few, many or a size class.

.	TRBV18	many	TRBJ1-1	TGTGCCAGCTCACCCGCTAACACTGAAGCTTTCTTT	CASSPANTEAFF
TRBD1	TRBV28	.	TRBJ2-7	TGTGCCAGCAGTTTATTGCGACAGGGTGGCGAGCAGTACTTC	CASSLLRQGGEQYF
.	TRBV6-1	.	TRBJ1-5	TGTGCCAGCCGGAAAAAGGGCTATAGCAATCAGCCCCAGCATTTT	CASRKKGYSNQPQHF
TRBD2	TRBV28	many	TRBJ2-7	TGTGCCAGCAGTCCCCTGCGGGAGGGTTTTCACGAGCAGTACTTC	CASSPLREGFHEQYF
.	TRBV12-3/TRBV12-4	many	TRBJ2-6	TGTGCCAGCAGAACTAACTCTGGGGCCAACGTCCTGACTTTC	CASRTNSGANVLTF
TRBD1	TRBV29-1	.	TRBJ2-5	TGCAGCGTTGAAGTATCGTACGGTTGGGACAGAATTAGAGAGACCCAGTACTTC	CSVEVSYGWDRIRETQYF
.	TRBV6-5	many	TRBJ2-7	TGTGCCAGCAGTTCAATGGACTGGGGCTACGAGCAGTACTTC	CASSSMDWGYEQYF
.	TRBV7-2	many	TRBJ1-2	TGTGCCAGCAGCTCAGATTGGGGGGTCCCCAAAGCGCGGGGCTACACCTTC	CASSSDWGVPKARGYTF
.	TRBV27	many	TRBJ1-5	TGTGCCAGTTCAACAGGGCCCTCGGGACTACCCCAGCATTTT	CASSTGPSGLPQHF
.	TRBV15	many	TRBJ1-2	TGTGCCACCCTACGAGGGGGAGGGGACTATGGCTACACCTTC	CATLRGGGDYGYTF
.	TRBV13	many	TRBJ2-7	TGTGCCAGCAGCTTAGGTCGGGACACACTCTACGAGCAGTACTTC	CASSLGRDTLYEQYF
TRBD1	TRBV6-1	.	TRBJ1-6	TGTGCCAGCAGTGAAGGGACGGACAGGAATAATTCACCCCTCCACTTT	CASSEGTDRNNSPLHF
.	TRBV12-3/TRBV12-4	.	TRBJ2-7	TGTGCCAGCAGTTTAGACAGGAAGACCTACGAGCAGTACTTC	CASSLDRKTYEQYF
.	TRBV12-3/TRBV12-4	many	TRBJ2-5	TGTGCCAGCAGCAAGCTTGATATTCAAGAGACCCAGTACTTC	CASSKLDIQETQYF
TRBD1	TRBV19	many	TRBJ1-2	TGTGCCAGTAGTCCCATCGGGGGGGACAGCCTCTATGGCTACACCTTC	CASSPIGGDSLYGYTF
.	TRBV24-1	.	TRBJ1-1	TGTGCCACCAGTGACTCAGAGGACGGGGACACTGAAGCTTTCTTT	CATSDSEDGDTEAFF
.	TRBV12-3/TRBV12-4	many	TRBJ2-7	TGTGCCAGCAGTTGGACTATGAGCTACGAGCAGTACTTC	CASSWTMSYEQYF
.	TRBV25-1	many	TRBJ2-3	TGTGGGTGCAGCGGCACAGATACGCAGTATTTT	CGCSGTDTQYF
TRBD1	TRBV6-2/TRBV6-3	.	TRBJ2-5	TGTGCCAGCAGATCGGACAGGGGCGTCAGGGAGACCCAGTACTTC	CASRSDRGVRETQYF
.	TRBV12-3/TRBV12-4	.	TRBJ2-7	TGTGCCAGCACCTTCGGGCTCTCAGCCTACGAGCAGTACTTC	CASTFGLSAYEQYF
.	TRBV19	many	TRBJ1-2	TGTGCCAGTAGTATACTGGGATTCGGCTACACCTTC	CASSILGFGYTF
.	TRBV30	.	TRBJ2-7	TGTGCCTGGAGTCTGGGGGTGGTGATCTACGAGCAGTACTTC	CAWSLGVVIYEQYF
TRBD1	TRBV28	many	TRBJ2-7	TGTGCCAGCAGTTTTACAGGGGAAGGCGAGCAGTACTTC	CASSFTGEGEQYF
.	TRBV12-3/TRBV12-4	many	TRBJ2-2	TGTGCCAGCAGTTTTCGAGGGTCAGGCACCGGGGAGCTGTTTTTT	CASSFRGSGTGELFF
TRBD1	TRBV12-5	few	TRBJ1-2	TGTGCTAGTGGTGCCAGGACAGGCTTTGGCTACACCTTC	CASGARTGFGYTF
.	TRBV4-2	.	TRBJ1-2	TGTGCCAGCAGCCAAAACCGGGCCTCAGGAGGCTACACCTTC	CASSQNRASGGYTF
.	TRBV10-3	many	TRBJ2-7	TGTGCCATCAGTGAGGGATACGAGCAGTACTTC	CAISEGYEQYF
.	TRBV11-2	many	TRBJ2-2	TGTGCCAGCAGCTCCCCAGTGAGGGCGAACACCGGGGAGCTGTTTTTT	CASSSPVRANTGELFF
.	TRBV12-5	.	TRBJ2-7	TGTGCTAGTGGTTTGTTCCTAGATAGTAAACGGGGCTACGAGCAGTACTTC	CASGLFLDSKRGYEQYF
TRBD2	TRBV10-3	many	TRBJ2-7	TGTGCCACCCAACTAGCGGGAAGCTCCTACGAGCAGTACTTC	CATQLAGSSYEQYF
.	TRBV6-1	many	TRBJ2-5	TGTGCCAGCCAGGGGGGAGAGACCCAGTACTTC	CASQGGETQYF
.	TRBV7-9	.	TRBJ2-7	TGTGCCAGCAGCTCCTCGGACCGCTACGAGCAGTACTTC	CASSSSDRYEQYF
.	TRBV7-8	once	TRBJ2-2	TGTGCCAGCAGCTACCCCGCCGGGGGGCGCAGAACCGGTGGGCTGTTTTTT	CASSYPAGGRRTGGLFF
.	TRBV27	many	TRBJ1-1	TGTGCCAGCAGGGGACCTACAAGGAACACTGAAGCTTTCTTT	CASRGPTRNTEAFF
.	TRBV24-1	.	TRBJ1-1	TGTGCCACCAGTGATGCTGCTGGGACGAACACTGAAGCTTTCTTT	CATSDAAGTNTEAFF
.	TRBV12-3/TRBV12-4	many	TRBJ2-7	TGTGCCAGCAGTTTGGCGGCCCAGCAGTACTTC	CASSLAAQQYF
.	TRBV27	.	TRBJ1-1	TGTGCCAGCAGTCGGGGGGGGGTAAGGACTGAAGCTTTCTTT	CASSRGGVRTEAFF
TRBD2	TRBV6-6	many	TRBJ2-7	TGTGCCAGCAGGTCCCCTAGCGGCTACGAGCAGTACTTC	CASRSPSGYEQYF
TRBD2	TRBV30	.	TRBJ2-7	TGTGCCTGGAGTGTCACTAGCGGGAGCGAGCAGTACTTC	CAWSVTSGSEQYF
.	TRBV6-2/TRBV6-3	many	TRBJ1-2	TGTGCCAGCAGTTTTTGGAAAGGTAGCGGTGGCTACACCTTC	CASSFWKGSGGYTF
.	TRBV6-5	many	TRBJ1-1	TGTGCCAGCAGACGGGGGGGCTCAAACACTGAAGCTTTCTTT	CASRRGGSNTEAFF
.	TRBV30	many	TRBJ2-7	TGTGCCTGGAGTGTAATGGGGGGCAGGTCCTACGAGCAGTACTTC	CAWSVMGGRSYEQYF
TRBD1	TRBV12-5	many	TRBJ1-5	TGTGCTAGTGTAACGTTCGGGAAGAATCAGGGGACAGGGTACAATCAGCCCCAGCATTTT	CASVTFGKNQGTGYNQPQHF
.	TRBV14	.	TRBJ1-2	TGTGCCAGCAGCCAGACAGTGGCGGACTATGGCTACACCTTC	CASSQTVADYGYTF
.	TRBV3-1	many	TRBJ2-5	TGTGCCAGCAGCCAAGGGAATAGGGATGTGGGGGAGACCCAGTACTTC	CASSQGNRDVGETQYF
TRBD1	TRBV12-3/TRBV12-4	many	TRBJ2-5	TGTGCCAGCAGTTTGTCGGATTGGGGGACAGGGGACCAAGAGACCCAGTACTTC	CASSLSDWGTGDQETQYF
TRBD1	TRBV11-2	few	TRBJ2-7	TGTGCCAGCAGGGACGACAGGGGGAAAATTTACGAGCAGTACTTC	CASRDDRGKIYEQYF
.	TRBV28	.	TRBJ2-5	TGTGCCAGCAGAAAGGACAATAGGGAGACCCAGTACTTC	CASRKDNRETQYF
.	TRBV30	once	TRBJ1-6	TGTGCCTGGAGTACCGGAGGGGATAATTCACCCCTCCACTTT	CAWSTGGDNSPLHF
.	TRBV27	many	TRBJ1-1	TGTGCCAGCAGGCCCGGTGACAGGTCCACTGAAGCTTTCTTT	CASRPGDRSTEAFF
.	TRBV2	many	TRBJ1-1	TGTGCCAGCGGGGGCACCCCGGGACAGAACACTGAAGCTTTCTTT	CASGGTPGQNTEAFF
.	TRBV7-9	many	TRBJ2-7	TGTGCCAGCAGCCGCGTCGGGGGATCCTACGAGCAGTACTTC	CASSRVGGSYEQYF
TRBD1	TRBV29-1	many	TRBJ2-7	TGCAGCGCCCCCCGACAGGGGGCCAACGAGCAGTACTTC	CSAPRQGANEQYF
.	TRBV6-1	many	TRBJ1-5	TGTGCCAGCGGCCTACCCAGGGGTCAGCCCCAGCATTTT	CASGLPRGQPQHF
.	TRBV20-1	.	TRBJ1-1	TGCAGTGCTGAACAGGGTTCATCCCTTGAAGCTTTCTTT	CSAEQGSSLEAFF
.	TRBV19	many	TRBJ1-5	TGTGCCAGTAGTTTCGGGGGGCAGCAGCCCCAGCATTTT	CASSFGGQQPQHF
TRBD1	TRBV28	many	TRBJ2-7	TGTGCCAGTAACAGGGGTTCCTACGAGCAGTACTTC	CASNRGSYEQYF
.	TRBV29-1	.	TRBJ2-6	TGCAGCGTTAGGACTTATAGCTCTGGGGCCAACGTCCTGACTTTC	CSVRTYSSGANVLTF
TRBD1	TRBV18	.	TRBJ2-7	TGTGCCAGCTCACCACCGGGACAGGGCTACGAGCAGTACTTC	CASSPPGQGYEQYF
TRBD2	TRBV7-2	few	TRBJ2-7	TGTGCCAGCAGCACCCGGACTAGCGGGAGCCTCGAGCAGTACTTC	CASSTRTSGSLEQYF